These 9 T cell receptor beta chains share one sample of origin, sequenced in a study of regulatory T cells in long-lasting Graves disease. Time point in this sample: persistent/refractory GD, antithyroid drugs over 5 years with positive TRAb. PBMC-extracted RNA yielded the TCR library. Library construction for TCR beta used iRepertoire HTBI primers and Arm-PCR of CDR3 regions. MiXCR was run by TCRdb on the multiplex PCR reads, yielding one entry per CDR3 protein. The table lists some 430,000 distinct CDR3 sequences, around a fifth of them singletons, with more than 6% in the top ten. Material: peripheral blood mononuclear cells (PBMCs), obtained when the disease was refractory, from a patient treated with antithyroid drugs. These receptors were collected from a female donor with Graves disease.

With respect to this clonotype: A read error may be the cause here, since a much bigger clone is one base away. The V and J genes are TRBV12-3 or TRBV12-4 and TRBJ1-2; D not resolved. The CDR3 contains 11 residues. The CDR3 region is CASSMDLSYAF. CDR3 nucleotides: TGTGCCAGCAGCATGGACCTGAGCTACGCCTTC.

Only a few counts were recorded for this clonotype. For the CDR3, the DNA is TGTGCCAGCAGATCTATTGGCGATGAGCAGTTCTTC. Translation: CASRSIGDEQFF. This chain joins TRBV7-2 and TRBJ2-1; D ambiguous. With 6 bases removed from V and 8 bases from J, the gap between germline ends came to 11 bases. This CDR3 comprises 12 residues. The germline V gene has CDR1 SGHTA and CDR2 FQGNSA.

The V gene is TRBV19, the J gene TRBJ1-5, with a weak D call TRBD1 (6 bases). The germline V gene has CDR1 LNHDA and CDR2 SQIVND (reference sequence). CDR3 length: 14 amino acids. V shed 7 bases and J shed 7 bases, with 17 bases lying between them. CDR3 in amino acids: CASTPWAGDQPQHF. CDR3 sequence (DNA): TGTGCCAGTACCCCCTGGGCAGGGGACCAGCCCCAGCATTTT.

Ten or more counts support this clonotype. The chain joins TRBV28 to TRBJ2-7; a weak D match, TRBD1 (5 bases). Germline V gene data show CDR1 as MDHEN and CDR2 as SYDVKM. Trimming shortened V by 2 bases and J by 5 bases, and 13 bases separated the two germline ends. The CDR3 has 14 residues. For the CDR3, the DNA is TGTGCCAGCAGTTTAGGTTTAGGGGCTAACGAGCAGTACTTC. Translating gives CASSLGLGANEQYF.

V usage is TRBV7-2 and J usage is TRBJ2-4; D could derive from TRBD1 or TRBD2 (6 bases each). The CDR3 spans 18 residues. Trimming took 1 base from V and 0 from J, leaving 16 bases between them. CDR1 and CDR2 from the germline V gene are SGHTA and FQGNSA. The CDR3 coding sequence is TGTGCCAGCAGCTTAGAGGAGACCGGGGGCGAAGCCAAAAACATTCAGTACTTC. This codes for CASSLEETGGEAKNIQYF.

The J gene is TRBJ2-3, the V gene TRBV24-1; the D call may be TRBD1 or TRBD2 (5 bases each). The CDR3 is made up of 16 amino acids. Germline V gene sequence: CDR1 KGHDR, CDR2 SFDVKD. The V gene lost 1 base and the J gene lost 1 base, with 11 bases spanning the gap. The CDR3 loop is CATSDFKGTRTDTQYF. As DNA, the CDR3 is TGTGCCACCAGTGATTTCAAGGGGACCCGCACAGATACGCAGTATTTT.

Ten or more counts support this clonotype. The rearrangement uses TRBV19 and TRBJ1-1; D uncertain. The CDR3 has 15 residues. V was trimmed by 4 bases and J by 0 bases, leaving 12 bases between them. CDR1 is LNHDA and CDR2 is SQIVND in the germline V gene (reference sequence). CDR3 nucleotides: TGTGCCAGTAGTACTCAAGACGGATTGAACACTGAAGCTTTCTTT. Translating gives CASSTQDGLNTEAFF.

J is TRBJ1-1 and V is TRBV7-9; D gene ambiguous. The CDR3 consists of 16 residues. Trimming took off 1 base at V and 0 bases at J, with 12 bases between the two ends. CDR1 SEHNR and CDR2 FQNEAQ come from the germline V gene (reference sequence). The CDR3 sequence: CASSLGLGSMNTEAFF. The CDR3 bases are TGTGCCAGCAGCTTAGGGTTAGGGTCGATGAACACTGAAGCTTTCTTT. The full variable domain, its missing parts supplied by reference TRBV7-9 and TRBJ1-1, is DTGVSQNPRHKITKRGQNVTFRCDPISEHNRLYWYRQTLGQGPEFLTYFQNEAQLEKSRLLSDRFSAERPKGSFSTLEIQRTEQGDSAMYLCASSLGLGSMNTEAFFGQGTRLTVV.

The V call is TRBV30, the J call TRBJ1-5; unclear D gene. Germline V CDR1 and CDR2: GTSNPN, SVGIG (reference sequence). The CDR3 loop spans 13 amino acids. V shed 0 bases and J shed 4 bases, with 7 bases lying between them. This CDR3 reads CAWSVSGNQPQHF. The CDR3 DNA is TGTGCCTGGAGTGTTTCCGGGAATCAGCCCCAGCATTTT.